These 9 T cell receptor beta chains came from one sample sequenced in a study of cytomegalovirus exposure and HLA in healthy donors. PCR employed 60 Vbeta and 13 Jbeta primers. This table comes from immunoSEQ multiplex PCR, and its TCRdb copy is limited to in-frame clones, with some not included. The sample lists roughly 93,000 clones; around three quarters were seen once. Sequencing was performed on PBMCs. These receptors were obtained from a man in his forties or fifties in good health and CMV-seronegative.

The chain combines TRBV28 with TRBJ1-4, with D possibly TRBD1 on 5 matching bases. The CDR3 extends over 17 amino acids. Germline CDR1 and CDR2: MDHEN and SYDVKM. Trimming pared 5 bases from V and 1 base from J, leaving 17 bases between. Written as DNA, the CDR3 is TGTGCCAGCAGTGGCACTTGGGGGGGGATAACTAATGAAAAACTGTTTTTT. This codes for CASSGTWGGITNEKLFF.

This clone was seen only a few times. The CDR3 reads CASSYGTGGVEQYF. The CDR3 bases are TGTGCCAGCAGCTACGGGACAGGGGGTGTCGAGCAGTACTTC. The rearrangement uses TRBV7-2 and TRBJ2-7; 11 bases align to TRBD1. The CDR3 sequence is 14 residues long. The germline CDR1 and CDR2 sequences are SGHTA and FQGNSA. The V gene end was trimmed by 4 bases and the J gene end by 6 bases; junction bases not matched to a gene: 5. Using reference TRBV7-2 and TRBJ2-7 for the parts outside the CDR3, the full variable domain is GAGVSQSPSNKVTEKGKDVELRCDPISGHTALYWYRQSLGQGLEFLIYFQGNSAPDKSGLPSDRFSAERTGGSVSTLTIQRTQQEDSAVYLCASSYGTGGVEQYFGPGTRLTVT.

This clone was detected a few times. This chain joins TRBV11-2 and TRBJ1-4; 9 bases are shared with TRBD1. Trimming cost V 2 bases and J 8 bases; bases outside gene matches: 6. This CDR3 is 15 amino acids long. Germline V gene sequence: CDR1 SGHAT, CDR2 FQNNGV. In DNA, the CDR3 is TGTGCCAGCAGCTTATCGACAGGGGGTGGGGAAAAACTGTTTTTT. It is translated as CASSLSTGGGEKLFF.

A few counts support this clone. CDR3 sequence: CASSPPLRGGYTF. The CDR3 DNA sequence: TGTGCCAGCAGTCCCCCCCTACGAGGGGGCTACACCTTC. The V and J genes are TRBV6-1 and TRBJ1-2, with no clear D. Germline CDR1 MNHNS, CDR2 SASEGT. The CDR3 is 13 amino acids. V shed 5 bases and J shed 8 bases, with 15 bases lying between them.

Comment on this clone: This CDR3 is missing its conserved last phenylalanine or tryptophan, likely due to a read error. The chain has TRBV9 and TRBJ1-6, with D tentatively TRBD1 (6 bases). Deletions cut 2 bases from V and 3 bases from J, with 18 bases between. Germline assignment: CDR1 SGDLS and CDR2 YYNGEE. This CDR3 has 18 residues. CDR3 in amino acids: CASSVTGGGLNYNSPLHV. The CDR3 coding sequence is TGTGCCAGCAGCGTTACAGGTGGGGGCCTCAACTATAATTCACCCCTCCACGTT.

This sequence joins TRBV7-9 and TRBJ2-5; perhaps TRBD2 as D (5 bases). Germline V gene lookup returns CDR1 SEHNR and CDR2 FQNEAQ (reference sequence). Trimming shortened V by 6 bases and J by 11 bases, and 16 bases separated the two germline ends. This CDR3 is built from 12 residues. DNA of the CDR3: TGTGCCAGCAGAAATTTTCATGGGGAGCAGTACTTC. It encodes CASRNFHGEQYF.

The V and J genes are TRBV11-2 and TRBJ2-1; D gene uncertain. Deletions cut 1 base from V and 6 bases from J, with 4 bases between. Germline CDR1 is SGHAT and CDR2 is FQNNGV. This CDR3 has 12 residues. This CDR3 reads CASSLVLNEQFF. The CDR3, as DNA: TGTGCCAGCAGCTTAGTTCTCAATGAGCAGTTCTTC.

DNA of the CDR3: TGTGCCAGCAGCACTACGGAGAACACTGAAGCTTTCTTT. It is translated as CASSTTENTEAFF. V and J are TRBV7-9 and TRBJ1-1; D call uncertain. The germline V and J ends were trimmed by 5 bases and 1 base, with 8 bases remaining between them. Germline lookup yields CDR1 SEHNR and CDR2 FQNEAQ (reference sequence). This CDR3 has 13 residues.

Points on this clone: Additional DNA sequences in this sample encode the identical CDR3. The chain joins TRBV29-1 to TRBJ2-7; D may be TRBD2 (6 bases). The germline gives CDR1 SQVTM, CDR2 ANQGSEA. There are 12 residues in the CDR3. Trimming took 3 bases from V and 5 from J, leaving 11 bases between them. For the CDR3, the DNA is TGCAGCGTTGAGGAGGGGTGGAACGAGCAGTACTTC. Its translation is CSVEEGWNEQYF.